This entry describes one T cell receptor (beta chain). Amplification used primers for 54 TRBV and 13 TRBJ segments. Here immunoSEQ multiplex PCR was the method, and the copy in TCRdb shows in-frame clones only, minus some. The sample includes 3,500 to 4,000 clones, over 65% of them seen just once. HeLa cells expressing allogeneic DPB1 restimulated the 15-day-expanded CD4+ cells for 20 to 25 h. Cells were stimulated with HeLa cells transduced with HLA-DPA1/DPB1, HLA-DM, invariant chain and CD80. This record belongs to a study of T cell repertoires and HLA-DP antigens. The study's findings and limits: Clones undetected before culture averaged 36.3% against one allele and approximately 51% against the other. The CD4+ repertoire was not split into naive and memory.

V dropped 4 bases and J dropped 12 bases, with 12 bases sitting between them. In germline, CDR1 is LNHDA, CDR2 SQIVND (reference sequence). The CDR3 length is 11 residues. Sequences were obtained from CD137- CD4+ T cells from cultured PBMCs. The V gene is TRBV19, the J gene TRBJ1-2, with TRBD1 as a possible D gene (5 bases). This sequence originates from a woman aged 18-35 years in good health and CMV-seronegative. The CDR3 coding sequence is TGTGCCAGTAGTAAGGGACCTCAACACACCTTC. This codes for CASSKGPQHTF.